This T cell receptor beta chain was recovered during a study of radiotherapy plus CTLA-4 blockade in lung cancer. Study background: Disease control was present in under 35% of patients, and objective responses in around 20%. Overall study results and limits: Clones derived from tumor TCRs expanded in blood after radiotherapy plus ipilimumab. Early clonal dynamics of blood T cells, together with interferon-beta, were reported as the best response predictor.

Alongside CTLA-4 blockade with ipilimumab, patients with chemo-refractory metastatic non-small-cell lung cancer received focal radiation. Per the germline V gene, CDR1 is SQVTM and CDR2 is ANQGSEA. CDR3 length: 13 residues. Germline trimming cut 5 bases from V and 7 bases from J; bases unmatched to any gene: 7. Of note for this clone: Its antigen remains unknown.

Clones were sequenced by immunoSEQ multiplex PCR, and TCRdb holds only the in-frame ones, with some missing. The sample shows around 40,000 clones, 70% to 80% of them seen only once. The chain combines TRBV29-1 with TRBJ1-2; 10 bases are a match to TRBD1. The clonotype originates from a human donor with non-small cell lung cancer who had stable disease on radiotherapy plus ipilimumab. This specimen was peripheral blood, taken from a patient treated with radiotherapy plus ipilimumab. The CDR3 bases are TGCAGCGTTAATCCGGGACAGGGGAGTGGCTACACCTTC. Residues: CSVNPGQGSGYTF. The full variable domain, completed using reference TRBV29-1 and TRBJ1-2, is SAVISQKPSRDICQRGTSLTIQCQVDSQVTMMFWYRQQPGQSLTLIATANQGSEATYESGFVIDKFPISRPNLTFSTLTVSNMSPEDSSIYLCSVNPGQGSGYTFGSGTRLTVV.